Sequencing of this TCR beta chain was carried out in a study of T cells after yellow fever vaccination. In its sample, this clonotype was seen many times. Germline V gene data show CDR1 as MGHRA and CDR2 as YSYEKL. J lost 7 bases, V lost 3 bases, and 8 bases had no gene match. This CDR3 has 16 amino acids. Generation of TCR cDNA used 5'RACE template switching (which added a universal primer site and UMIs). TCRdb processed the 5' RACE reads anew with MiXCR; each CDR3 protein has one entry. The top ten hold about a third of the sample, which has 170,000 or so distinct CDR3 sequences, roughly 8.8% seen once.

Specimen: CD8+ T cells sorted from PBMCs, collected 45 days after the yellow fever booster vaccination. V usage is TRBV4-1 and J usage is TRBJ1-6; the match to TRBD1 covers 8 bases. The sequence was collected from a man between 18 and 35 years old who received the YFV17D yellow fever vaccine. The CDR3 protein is CASSHDRTGPNSPLHF. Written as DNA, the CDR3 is TGCGCCAGCAGCCATGATAGGACAGGGCCGAATTCACCCCTCCACTTT.